A single sample gave rise to the 27 T cell receptor beta chains below, sequenced in a study of CD4 T cells in relation to SARS-CoV-2 and coronaviruses. This table comes from immunoSEQ multiplex PCR, and its TCRdb copy is limited to in-frame clones, with some not included. The sample carries 40,000 or so clones, 80% to 90% recorded once. The sample comprised memory CD4+ T cells from PBMCs. The receptors originated from an adult with COVID-19.

V and J are TRBV7-9 and TRBJ1-2; no definite D call. The V gene lost 1 base and the J gene lost 7 bases, with 7 bases spanning the gap. This CDR3 spans 12 amino acids. Germline CDR1 and CDR2: SEHNR and FQNEAQ (reference sequence). The CDR3 bases are TGTGCCAGCAGCTTAGAGAGGGCTGGCTACACCTTC. Its protein product is CASSLERAGYTF.

This clone has only one observation. The chain joins TRBV2 to TRBJ1-5; D call uncertain. The CDR3 is 15 residues long. The germline V gene has CDR1 SNHLY and CDR2 FYNNEI. V lost 5 bases and J 4 bases, leaving 15 bases between the germline ends. The CDR3 protein is CASSPQGIGNQPQHF. The CDR3 region has the DNA TGTGCCAGCAGTCCACAAGGAATAGGGAATCAGCCCCAGCATTTT.

This chain links TRBV7-2 with TRBJ1-6; a weak D match, TRBD1 (6 bases). V was clipped by 5 bases and J by 11 bases, with 7 bases between them. CDR3 length equals 11 residues. CDR1 and CDR2 (germline): SGHTA, FQGNSA. The CDR3 nucleotides read TGTGCCAGCAGCCAGGGGACACCCCTCCACTTT. This sequence encodes CASSQGTPLHF.

This clone showed up just once. This chain uses TRBV20-1 with TRBJ2-7; no clear D gene. V gave up 5 bases and J gave up 3 bases, with 5 bases separating them. The CDR3 is 10 residues long. Germline lookup yields CDR1 DFQATT and CDR2 SNEGSKA (reference sequence). The CDR3 loop reads CSAEDYEQYF. For the CDR3, the DNA is TGCAGTGCTGAGGACTACGAGCAGTACTTC.

This chain connects TRBV29-1 to TRBJ1-2; 9 bases fit TRBD1. Germline-derived CDR1 and CDR2 are SQVTM and ANQGSEA. This CDR3 is 13 amino acids long. With 4 bases clipped from V and 7 bases from J, the junction kept 7 bases outside the gene matches. CDR3 in amino acids: CSVAGQGFGGYTF. In nucleotides, the CDR3 is TGCAGCGTTGCGGGACAGGGTTTTGGTGGCTACACCTTC.

By proportion, this clone is medium-sized. V and J are TRBV6-4 and TRBJ2-2, with TRBD1 matching 8 bases. This CDR3 is built from 15 residues. Germline V gene lookup returns CDR1 MRHNA and CDR2 SNTAGT. The ends lost 3 bases at V and 2 bases at J; junction bases unmatched: 2. The CDR3 DNA reads TGTGCCAGCAGTGAAGGACAGGGAAACACCGGGGAGCTGTTTTTT. Its protein is CASSEGQGNTGELFF.

The chain uses TRBV5-1 and TRBJ2-1; 7 bases match TRBD1. CDR1 and CDR2 (germline): SGHRS, YFSETQ. This CDR3 region has 17 residues. Trimming cost V 6 bases and J 6 bases; bases outside gene matches: 18. CDR3 coding DNA: TGCGCCAGCACTTCCGATGAGGCGAGACAGGGCTCCAATGAGCAGTTCTTC. The encoded protein is CASTSDEARQGSNEQFF.

The gene calls are TRBV27 and TRBJ2-3, with TRBD2 as a possible D gene (5 bases). The germline V and J ends were trimmed by 3 bases and 2 bases, with 18 bases remaining between them. Germline CDR1 reads MNHEY; CDR2 reads SMNVEV (reference sequence). There are 17 residues in the CDR3. This CDR3 is CASSFIQGGFVTDTQYF. The CDR3 bases are TGTGCCAGCAGTTTTATTCAAGGAGGTTTTGTCACAGATACGCAGTATTTT.

The J gene is TRBJ2-7, the V gene TRBV12-3 or TRBV12-4; D not resolved. V was trimmed by 6 bases and J by 6 bases, leaving 15 bases between them. This CDR3 is built from 13 residues. CDR3 nucleotide sequence: TGTGCCAGCAGCCCCTTCCCTAGGTCCGAGCAGTACTTC. Translating it yields CASSPFPRSEQYF.

This clone was seen just once. The rearrangement links TRBV6-5 to TRBJ2-7; D remains unclear. V dropped 7 bases and J dropped 0 bases, with 10 bases sitting between them. In germline, CDR1 is MNHEY, CDR2 SVGAGI. This CDR3 spans 13 amino acids. The DNA of the CDR3 is TGTGCCAGCACCCGAGAGATCTCCTACGAGCAGTACTTC. It codes for CASTREISYEQYF.

The chain is built from TRBV9 and TRBJ2-5; 8 nucleotides agree with TRBD1. This CDR3 contains 17 residues. The ends lost 3 bases at V and 4 bases at J; junction bases unmatched: 14. The germline V gene has CDR1 SGDLS and CDR2 YYNGEE. Here the CDR3 DNA reads TGTGCCAGCAGCGGGGTGACAGGGGACGACCGAGGAGAGACCCAGTACTTC. It is translated as CASSGVTGDDRGETQYF.

The CDR3 DNA reads as TGTGCCAGTAGTTTGCGGGGAGACACCGGGGAGCTGTTTTTT. This encodes CASSLRGDTGELFF. This chain connects TRBV19 to TRBJ2-2, with TRBD2 as a possible D gene (6 bases). Germline CDR1 and CDR2: LNHDA and SQIVND (reference sequence). This CDR3 spans 14 amino acids. Trimming removed 5 bases from V and 3 bases from J, with 10 bases in between. Looking up the rest from reference TRBV19 and TRBJ2-2 gives the full variable domain: DGGITQSPKYLFRKEGQNVTLSCEQNLNHDAMYWYRQDPGQGLRLIYYSQIVNDFQKGDIAEGYSVSREKKESFPLTVTSAQKNPTAFYLCASSLRGDTGELFFGEGSRLTVL.

V usage is TRBV7-2 and J usage is TRBJ2-5, with 14 positions matching TRBD2. Looked up from germline, CDR1 is SGHTA and CDR2 is FQGNSA. The CDR3 covers 18 residues. V trimming: 6 bases; J trimming: 5 bases; junction bases outside the gene matches: 14. This CDR3 is CASRPGLAGVTATETQYF. CDR3 coding DNA: TGTGCCAGCAGGCCGGGACTAGCGGGAGTGACGGCCACGGAGACCCAGTACTTC.

The gene calls are TRBV30 and TRBJ2-5; TRBD2 matches 10 bases. V lost 2 bases, J lost 3 bases, and 6 bases stayed unmatched. CDR1 and CDR2 (germline): GTSNPN, SVGIG (reference sequence). This CDR3 spans 15 amino acids. This CDR3 reads CAWSIAGGFEETQYF. CDR3 nucleotide sequence: TGTGCCTGGAGTATAGCGGGAGGCTTTGAAGAGACCCAGTACTTC.

This clone was detected only a few times. The chain is built from TRBV7-9 and TRBJ1-4; perhaps TRBD1 as D (5 bases). The V and J ends lost 5 bases and 8 bases respectively, with 21 bases between them. CDR3 length: 16 amino acids. Per germline, CDR1 SEHNR and CDR2 FQNEAQ (reference sequence). The CDR3 nucleotides read TGTGCCAGCAGCCCAACCGCCGGGGCAGGGAACGAAAAACTGTTTTTT. As protein: CASSPTAGAGNEKLFF.

V and J are TRBV19 and TRBJ1-3; 8 bases match TRBD1. This CDR3 region has 14 residues. Looked up from germline, CDR1 is LNHDA and CDR2 is SQIVND (reference sequence). V was pared by 11 bases and J by 2 bases, with 8 bases of the junction left unmatched. CDR3 DNA: TGTGCCTGCCACCCAGGGGGCCCTGGAAACACCATATATTTT. Translating it yields CACHPGGPGNTIYF.

The chain has TRBV18 and TRBJ1-3, with no clear D. Trimming left V 3 bases short and J 4 bases short, with 10 bases between. This CDR3 has 14 residues. The germline V gene encodes CDR1 KGHSH and CDR2 LQKENI. The CDR3: CASSPTPSGNTIYF. The CDR3 DNA follows: TGTGCCAGCTCACCCACGCCCTCGGGAAACACCATATATTTT.

The J gene is TRBJ2-1, the V gene TRBV28, with 7 bases that match TRBD2. The CDR3 contains 21 residues. J lost 0 bases, V lost 4 bases, and 21 bases had no gene match. Germline V gives CDR1 MDHEN, CDR2 SYDVKM. CDR3 nucleotide sequence: TGTGCCAGCAGTTCCCGATTCGCGGTAGCGGGTGAGTGGAGCTCCTACAATGAGCAGTTCTTC. Residues: CASSSRFAVAGEWSSYNEQFF.

The gene calls are TRBV28 and TRBJ1-4; the match to TRBD1 covers 10 bases. The CDR3 runs to 16 residues. V was clipped by 7 bases and J by 4 bases; unmatched bases: 9. Per germline, CDR1 MDHEN and CDR2 SYDVKM. As DNA, the CDR3 is TGTGCCAGCAAGACAGGGGGCTTAGCGGATAATGAAAAACTGTTTTTT. Amino acid sequence: CASKTGGLADNEKLFF.

The chain links TRBV30 to TRBJ2-7, with TRBD1 matching over 7 bases. V was clipped by 2 bases and J by 6 bases; unmatched bases: 10. Germline V gene lookup returns CDR1 GTSNPN and CDR2 SVGIG (reference sequence). The CDR3 is 14 residues long. This CDR3 is CAWSPGQGVSEQYF. As DNA, the CDR3 is TGTGCCTGGAGTCCTGGGCAGGGGGTCAGCGAGCAGTACTTC.

This chain uses TRBV19 with TRBJ1-1, with TRBD1 as a possible D gene (6 bases). Germline CDR1 reads LNHDA; CDR2 reads SQIVND (reference sequence). The CDR3 is 14 amino acids. Trimming removed 9 bases at V and 5 bases at J, with 19 bases between. The CDR3 DNA reads as TGTGCCAGCGCAAAGAGCTCAGGGGAAACTGAAGCTTTCTTT. Amino acid sequence: CASAKSSGETEAFF. Using reference TRBV19 and TRBJ1-1 for the parts outside the CDR3, the full variable domain is DGGITQSPKYLFRKEGQNVTLSCEQNLNHDAMYWYRQDPGQGLRLIYYSQIVNDFQKGDIAEGYSVSREKKESFPLTVTSAQKNPTAFYLCASAKSSGETEAFFGQGTRLTVV.

This clone turned up a few times. The gene calls are TRBV4-1 and TRBJ2-1, with D perhaps TRBD2 (5 bases). V was trimmed by 0 bases and J by 10 bases, leaving 16 bases between them. This CDR3 contains 15 residues. Germline CDR1 and CDR2: MGHRA and YSYEKL. In DNA form, the CDR3 reads TGCGCCAGCAGCCAAGACCACACTAGTTTCCAAGAGCAGTTCTTC. This translates into CASSQDHTSFQEQFF.

On this clone: At one end the junction does not follow the germline gene, possibly because of a read error. The chain recombines TRBV7-7 with TRBJ2-5; D tentatively fits TRBD1 or TRBD2 (7 bases each). The CDR3 has 13 residues. CDR1 is SSHAT and CDR2 is FNYEAQ in the germline V gene (reference sequence). The CDR3 protein is CASRGGTKETQYF. CDR3 coding DNA: TGTGCTAGCAGGGGGGGCACCAAGGAGACCCAGTACTTC.

This clone was detected a few times. The chain is built from TRBV5-1 and TRBJ2-3; D is possibly TRBD1 (6 bases). Trimming left V 3 bases short and J 0 bases short, with 20 bases between. The CDR3 has 18 residues. Germline values: CDR1 SGHRS, CDR2 YFSETQ. CDR3 DNA sequence: TGCGCCAGCAGCTACAGGACAGTTACCCCGACTAGCACAGATACGCAGTATTTT. The encoded protein is CASSYRTVTPTSTDTQYF. The complete variable domain, with remaining parts taken from reference TRBV5-1 and TRBJ2-3, reads KAGVTQTPRYLIKTRGQQVTLSCSPISGHRSVSWYQQTPGQGLQFLFEYFSETQRNKGNFPGRFSGRQFSNSRSEMNVSTLELGDSALYLCASSYRTVTPTSTDTQYFGPGTRLTVL.

This chain connects TRBV19 to TRBJ2-2, with D possibly TRBD1 on 6 matching bases. Trimming removed 8 bases at V and 4 bases at J, with 17 bases between. The CDR3 length is 15 residues. CDR1 and CDR2 from the germline V gene are LNHDA and SQIVND (reference sequence). CDR3 sequence (DNA): TGTGCCAGTGGCCCCGGGACACCAATCACCGGGGAGCTGTTTTTT. Translation: CASGPGTPITGELFF. Looking up the rest from reference TRBV19 and TRBJ2-2 gives the full variable domain: DGGITQSPKYLFRKEGQNVTLSCEQNLNHDAMYWYRQDPGQGLRLIYYSQIVNDFQKGDIAEGYSVSREKKESFPLTVTSAQKNPTAFYLCASGPGTPITGELFFGEGSRLTVL.

The gene calls are TRBV5-6 and TRBJ2-7, with 8 bases aligning to TRBD1. The germline V gene encodes CDR1 SGHDT and CDR2 YYEEEE. V shed 0 bases, J shed 4 bases, and the junction held 9 bases outside the gene matches. This CDR3 region has 16 residues. The CDR3 loop is CASSLAGAGGIYEQYF. In DNA form, the CDR3 reads TGTGCCAGCAGCTTGGCCGGAGCAGGGGGCATATACGAGCAGTACTTC. The whole variable domain, filled in from reference TRBV5-6 and TRBJ2-7, reads DAGVTQSPTHLIKTRGQQVTLRCSPKSGHDTVSWYQQALGQGPQFIFQYYEEEERQRGNFPDRFSGHQFPNYSSELNVNALLLGDSALYLCASSLAGAGGIYEQYFGPGTRLTVT.

J is TRBJ2-6 and V is TRBV4-2; D gene uncertain. Germline assignment: CDR1 LGHNA and CDR2 YNFKEQ. The CDR3 is made up of 16 amino acids. V lost 1 base to trimming and J lost 0 bases, with 7 bases between them. The CDR3 bases are TGTGCCAGCAGCCAAGGTTCCCTCTCTGGGGCCAACGTCCTGACTTTC. Translation: CASSQGSLSGANVLTF.